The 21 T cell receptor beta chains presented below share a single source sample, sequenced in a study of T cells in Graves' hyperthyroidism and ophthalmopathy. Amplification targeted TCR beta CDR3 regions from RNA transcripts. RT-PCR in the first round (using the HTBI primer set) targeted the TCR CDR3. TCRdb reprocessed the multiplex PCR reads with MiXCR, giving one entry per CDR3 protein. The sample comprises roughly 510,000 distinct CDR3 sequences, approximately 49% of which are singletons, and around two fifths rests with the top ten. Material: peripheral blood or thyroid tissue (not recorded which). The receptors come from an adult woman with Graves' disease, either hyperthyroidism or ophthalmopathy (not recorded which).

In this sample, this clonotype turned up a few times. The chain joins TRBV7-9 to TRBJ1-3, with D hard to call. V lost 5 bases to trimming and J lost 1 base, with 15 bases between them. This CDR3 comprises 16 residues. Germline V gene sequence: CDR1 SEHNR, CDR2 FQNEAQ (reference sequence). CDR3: CASSPFATSSGNTIYF. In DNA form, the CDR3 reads TGTGCCAGCAGCCCTTTTGCAACCTCTTCTGGAAACACCATATATTTT.

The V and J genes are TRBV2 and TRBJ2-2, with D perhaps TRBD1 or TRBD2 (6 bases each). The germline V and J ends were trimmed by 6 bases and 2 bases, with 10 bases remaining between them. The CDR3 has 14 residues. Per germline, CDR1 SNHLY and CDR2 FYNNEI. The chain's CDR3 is CASREGENTGELFF. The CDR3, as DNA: TGTGCCAGCAGGGAGGGGGAAAACACCGGGGAGCTGTTTTTT.

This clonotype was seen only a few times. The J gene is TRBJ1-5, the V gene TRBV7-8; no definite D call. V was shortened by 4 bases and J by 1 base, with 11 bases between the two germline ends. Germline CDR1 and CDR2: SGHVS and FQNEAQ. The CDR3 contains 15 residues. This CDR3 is CASSYSRLSNQPQHF. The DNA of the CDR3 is TGTGCCAGCAGCTACAGTCGGCTCAGCAATCAGCCCCAGCATTTT.

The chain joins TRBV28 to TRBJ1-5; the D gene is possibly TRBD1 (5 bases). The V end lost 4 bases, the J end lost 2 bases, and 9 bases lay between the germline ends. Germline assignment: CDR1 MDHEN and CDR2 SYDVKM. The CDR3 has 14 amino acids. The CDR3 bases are TGTGCCAGCAGTTGGGCGGGGGGCAATCAGCCCCAGCATTTT. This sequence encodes CASSWAGGNQPQHF.

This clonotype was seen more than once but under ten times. CDR3 sequence: CATSDTLSGYGYTF. The CDR3 DNA is TGTGCCACCAGTGACACTTTGTCGGGATATGGCTACACCTTC. This chain joins TRBV24-1 and TRBJ1-2, with no clear D. The germline V gene encodes CDR1 KGHDR and CDR2 SFDVKD. V shed 4 bases and J shed 5 bases, with 13 bases lying between them. The CDR3 consists of 14 residues.

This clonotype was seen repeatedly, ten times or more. CDR3 nucleotide sequence: TGTGCCAGCAGCCCCAGGGTAGATCCGGCTAATGAAAAACTGTTTTTT. Its translation is CASSPRVDPANEKLFF. This rearrangement joins TRBV7-8 to TRBJ1-4; the D gene is possibly TRBD1 (5 bases). Trimming pared 5 bases from V and 3 bases from J, leaving 16 bases between. The CDR3 is 16 amino acids. The germline gives CDR1 SGHVS, CDR2 FQNEAQ.

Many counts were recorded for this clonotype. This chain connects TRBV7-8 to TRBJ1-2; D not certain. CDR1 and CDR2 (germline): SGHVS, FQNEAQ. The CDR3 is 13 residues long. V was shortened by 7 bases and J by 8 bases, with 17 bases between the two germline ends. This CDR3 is CASTDNGVRGYTF. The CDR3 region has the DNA TGTGCCAGCACCGATAACGGGGTCAGGGGCTACACCTTC.

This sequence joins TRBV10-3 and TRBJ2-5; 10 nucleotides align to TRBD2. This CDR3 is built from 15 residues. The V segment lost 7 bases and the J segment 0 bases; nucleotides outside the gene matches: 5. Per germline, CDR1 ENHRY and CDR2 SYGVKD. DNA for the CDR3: TGTGCCATCAAGGGGGGGACTAGCGACCAAGAGACCCAGTACTTC. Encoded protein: CAIKGGTSDQETQYF.

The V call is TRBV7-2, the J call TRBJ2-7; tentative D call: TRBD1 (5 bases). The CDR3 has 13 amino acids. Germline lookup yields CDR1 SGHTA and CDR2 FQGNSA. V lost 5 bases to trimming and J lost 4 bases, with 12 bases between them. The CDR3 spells CASSLRRVYEQYF. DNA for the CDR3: TGTGCCAGCAGCCTCCGCAGGGTTTACGAGCAGTACTTC. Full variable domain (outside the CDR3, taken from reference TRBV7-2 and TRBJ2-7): GAGVSQSPSNKVTEKGKDVELRCDPISGHTALYWYRQSLGQGLEFLIYFQGNSAPDKSGLPSDRFSAERTGGSVSTLTIQRTQQEDSAVYLCASSLRRVYEQYFGPGTRLTVT.

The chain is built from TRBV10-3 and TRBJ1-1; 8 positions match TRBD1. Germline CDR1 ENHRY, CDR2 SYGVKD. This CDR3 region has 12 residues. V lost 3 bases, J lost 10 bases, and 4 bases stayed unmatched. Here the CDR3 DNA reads TGTGCCATCAGTGATTCCAGGGGGCGAGCTTTCTTT. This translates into CAISDSRGRAFF.

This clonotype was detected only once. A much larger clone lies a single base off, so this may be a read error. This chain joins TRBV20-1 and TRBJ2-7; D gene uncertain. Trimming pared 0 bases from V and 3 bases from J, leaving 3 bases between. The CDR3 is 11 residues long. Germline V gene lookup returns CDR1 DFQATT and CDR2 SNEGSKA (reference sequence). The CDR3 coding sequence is TGCAGTGCTAGAGATGGCTACGAGCAGTACTTC. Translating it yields CSARDGYEQYF.

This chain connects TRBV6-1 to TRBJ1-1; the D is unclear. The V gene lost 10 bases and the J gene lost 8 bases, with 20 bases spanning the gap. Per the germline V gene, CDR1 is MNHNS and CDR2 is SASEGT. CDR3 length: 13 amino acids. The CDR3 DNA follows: TGTGCCATCAACGGACGAACGACCACCGAAGCTTTCTTT. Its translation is CAINGRTTTEAFF.

The CDR3 nucleotides read TGTGCCACCAGTGATTCGGGCAGGGGCAATCAGCCCCAGCATTTT. As protein: CATSDSGRGNQPQHF. This chain joins TRBV24-1 and TRBJ1-5, with D maybe TRBD1 (5 bases). This CDR3 region has 15 residues. Germline values: CDR1 KGHDR, CDR2 SFDVKD. The V gene lost 2 bases and the J gene lost 2 bases, with 9 bases spanning the gap.

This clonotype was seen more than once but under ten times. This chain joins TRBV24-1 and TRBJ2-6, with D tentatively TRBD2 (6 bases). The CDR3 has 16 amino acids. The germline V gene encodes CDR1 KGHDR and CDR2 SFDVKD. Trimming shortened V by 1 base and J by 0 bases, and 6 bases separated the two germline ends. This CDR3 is CATSDFGGSGANVLTF. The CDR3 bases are TGTGCCACCAGTGATTTCGGGGGCTCTGGGGCCAACGTCCTGACTTTC.

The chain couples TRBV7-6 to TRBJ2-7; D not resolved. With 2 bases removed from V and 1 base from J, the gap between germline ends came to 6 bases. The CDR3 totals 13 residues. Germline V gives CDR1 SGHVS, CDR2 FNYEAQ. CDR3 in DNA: TGTGCCAGCAGCTTACAGAAATCCTACGAGCAGTACTTC. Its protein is CASSLQKSYEQYF.

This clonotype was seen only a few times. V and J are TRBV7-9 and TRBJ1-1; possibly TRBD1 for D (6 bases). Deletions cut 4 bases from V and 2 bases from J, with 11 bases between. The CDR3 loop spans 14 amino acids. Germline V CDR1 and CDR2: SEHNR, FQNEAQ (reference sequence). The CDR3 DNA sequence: TGTGCCAGCAGCTCGAGGACAGATAACACTGAAGCTTTCTTT. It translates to CASSSRTDNTEAFF.

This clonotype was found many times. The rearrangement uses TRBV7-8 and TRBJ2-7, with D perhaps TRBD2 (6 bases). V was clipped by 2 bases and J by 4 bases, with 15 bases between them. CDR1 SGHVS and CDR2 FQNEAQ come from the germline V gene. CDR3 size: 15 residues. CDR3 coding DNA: TGTGCCAGCAGCTTATCCTGGGAGGCAGCATACGAGCAGTACTTC. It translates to CASSLSWEAAYEQYF.

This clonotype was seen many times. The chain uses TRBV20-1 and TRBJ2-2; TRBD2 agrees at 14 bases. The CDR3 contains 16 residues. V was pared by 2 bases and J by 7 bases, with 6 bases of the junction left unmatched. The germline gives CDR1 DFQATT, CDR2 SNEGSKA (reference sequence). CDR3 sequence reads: CSARSGTSGRHGELFF. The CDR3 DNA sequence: TGCAGTGCTAGATCTGGGACTAGCGGGAGACACGGGGAGCTGTTTTTT.

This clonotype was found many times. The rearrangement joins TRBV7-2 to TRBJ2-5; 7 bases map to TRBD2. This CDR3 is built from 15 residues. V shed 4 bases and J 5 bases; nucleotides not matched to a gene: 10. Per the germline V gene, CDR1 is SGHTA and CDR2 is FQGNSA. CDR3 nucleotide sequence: TGTGCCAGCAGCTCAAGACTAGCAGTGTTTGAGACCCAGTACTTC. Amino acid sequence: CASSSRLAVFETQYF.

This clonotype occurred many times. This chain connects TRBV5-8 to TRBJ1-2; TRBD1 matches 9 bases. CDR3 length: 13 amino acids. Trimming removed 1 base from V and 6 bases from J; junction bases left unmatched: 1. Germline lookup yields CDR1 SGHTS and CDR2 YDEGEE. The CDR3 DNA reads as TGTGCCAGCAGCTTGCGGGACAGGGATGGCTACACCTTC. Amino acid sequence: CASSLRDRDGYTF.

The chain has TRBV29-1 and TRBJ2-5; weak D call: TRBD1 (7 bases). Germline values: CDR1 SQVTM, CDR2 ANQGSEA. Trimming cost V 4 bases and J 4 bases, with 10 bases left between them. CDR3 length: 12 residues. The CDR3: CSVAGGPETQYF. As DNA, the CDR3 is TGCAGCGTTGCAGGGGGGCCAGAGACCCAGTACTTC.